These T cell receptor beta chains were read from a single sample in a study of blood T cell repertoires in COVID-19. Repertoires were generated with immunoSEQ multiplex PCR, while TCRdb's copy carries only in-frame clones and drops some. The sample contains about 480,000 clones, 85% to 90% of which appear only once. Source material: PBMCs or T cells enriched from blood (not recorded which). Every receptor here comes from a woman in her forties who had recovered from COVID-19. CDR3s leave out the opening cysteine and the closing phenylalanine or tryptophan. The order of the fields is clone size, V gene, J gene, CDR3 protein. Clone size, where shown, is once, few, many, or a class for clones that have expanded.

>NA|TRBV27|TRBJ2-7
ASRGGSSYEQY
>NA|TRBV27|TRBJ2-7
ASTPTWAVPYEQY
>NA|TRBV9|TRBJ1-1
ASSVEGRAGAGTEAF
>few|TRBV28|TRBJ2-1
ASSLPRGAGGQSEQF
>NA|TRBV6-5|TRBJ1-5
ASSYSWEQPQH
>NA|TRBV27|TRBJ2-1
ASSLSRLAGGSDISYNEQF
>NA|TRBV6-2/TRBV6-3|TRBJ2-7
ASSYPPGQGLYEQY
>once|TRBV29-1|TRBJ1-4
SAGQAYEKLF
>NA|TRBV6-2/TRBV6-3|TRBJ2-1
ASSYRGPLSYNEQF
>NA|TRBV30|TRBJ2-1
AWSVWGRTTEQF
>NA|TRBV6-2/TRBV6-3|TRBJ2-7
ASSKRDNEQY
>NA|TRBV7-9|TRBJ1-2
ASSLVKGHGYT
>NA|TRBV2|TRBJ2-2
ASSPAGGGTGELF
>NA|TRBV6-5|TRBJ2-7
ASSFGVSYEQY
>NA|TRBV6-1|TRBJ2-3
ASSEVLRADTQY
>NA|TRBV11-2|TRBJ1-2
ASSSGQYYGYT
>NA|TRBV7-2|TRBJ2-3
ASSFTGEAWDTQY
>NA|TRBV19|TRBJ1-2
ASRRRGQSSNYGYT
>NA|TRBV27|TRBJ2-3
ASSPRTLADPDTQY
>NA|TRBV7-9|TRBJ2-7
ASSLKQMDSSYEQY
>NA|TRBV7-2|TRBJ2-1
ASSPGNNEQF
>NA|TRBV4-3|TRBJ2-2
ASSLAYPGGSNTGELF
>once|TRBV7-2|TRBJ2-1
ASSSGLAGVFQF
>many|TRBV4-1|TRBJ1-2
ASSQDATGYGYT
>NA|TRBV7-9|TRBJ2-2
ASSLVSAAGELF
>NA|TRBV29-1|TRBJ1-4
SVVLSTGREKLF
>NA|TRBV5-1|TRBJ1-1
ASSADRVWNTEAF